Sequencing of this T cell receptor beta chain was carried out in a study of post-analysis software for immune sequencing data (dated by TCRdb to between 2015 and 2016). Regarding the study in general: Relapsing-remitting, secondary progressive and progressive-relapsing multiple sclerosis were recorded as disease courses, and subtype annotation was lacking for some patients. A subset of samples was prepared in parallel using single-end sample barcoding, then pooled and co-amplified after Illumina adapter ligation. The multiple sclerosis patient repertoires were compared with 11 previously published healthy control repertoires from donors aged roughly 6 to 27 years. General findings and caveats noted by the study authors: Direct clustering with F measure showed strong co-clustering of samples prepared in the same batch, prompting a batch-effect correction. Roughly 5 TRBV segments, including TRBV5-6, TRBV5-1 and TRBV20-1, were significantly more frequent in patients than controls. The multiple sclerosis patient group was slightly younger than the control group. Compared with controls, multiple sclerosis patients had significantly lower normalized Chao1 diversity, a finding suggesting substantial peripheral T-cell clonal expansion.

To demonstrate the VDJtools post-analysis software, TCR beta repertoires were profiled from the peripheral blood of roughly 14 young patients with multiple sclerosis. The patients with multiple sclerosis were children and adolescents between roughly 6 and 17 years of age. The library came from PCR. The data were produced on an Illumina HiSeq 2500. To reduce PCR and sequencing biases, unique molecular identifiers were built into the TCR beta cDNA libraries. Around 500,000 cDNA molecules were obtained for every 1 to 10 million input T cells, so each molecule roughly corresponded to one T cell. The patient libraries were prepared and sequenced with the same protocol used for the earlier healthy control dataset. Samples belonging to the same batch were prepared together, multiplexed and sequenced on a shared HiSeq lane. Per the original workflow: MIGEC handled the raw barcoded reads, throwing out single-read molecular identifier groups before consensus assembly and CDR3 extraction. VDJtools was used for post-analysis of the clonotype tables, and diversity was normalized by down-sampling every dataset to the size of the smallest sample. In repertoire overlap clustering, CDR3 amino acid sequences, but not nucleotide sequences, were matched to correct batch-related cross-sample contamination. The raw public data were reprocessed by TCRdb itself: fastp quality trimming at Q25, MiXCR clonotype calling, in-frame beta chains only. Entries that share a CDR3 protein sequence are merged under the most common genes and DNA. TCRdb's processing, not the authors' own work, is the source of the V and J calls. This sample lists roughly 600,000 distinct CDR3 sequences; around 40% were detected once. The ten largest clones take up approximately 1.7% of the sample.

Comment on this clonotype: There is no known antigen for this receptor. No clone much larger than this one lies a single base away; base qualities are absent.

The CDR3 spans 15 residues, from the cysteine through the phenylalanine. Of the read, only the CDR3 DNA is kept; its 45 bases are in frame from base 1. V and J are truncated by 6 bases and 4 bases respectively, leaving an intervening sequence of 21 bases. The germline V gene supplies CDR1 SQVTM and CDR2 ANQGSEA. This TCR came from a girl aged 10 to 17 with multiple sclerosis. Specimen: blood. Recombination linked TRBV29-1 to TRBJ1-2, with TRBD1 tentatively as D gene (5 bases match). The CDR3 protein is CSVGPTVIPVYGYTF. The sequenced DNA: TGCAGCGTAGGACCGACAGTTATCCCCGTCTATGGCTACACCTTC.